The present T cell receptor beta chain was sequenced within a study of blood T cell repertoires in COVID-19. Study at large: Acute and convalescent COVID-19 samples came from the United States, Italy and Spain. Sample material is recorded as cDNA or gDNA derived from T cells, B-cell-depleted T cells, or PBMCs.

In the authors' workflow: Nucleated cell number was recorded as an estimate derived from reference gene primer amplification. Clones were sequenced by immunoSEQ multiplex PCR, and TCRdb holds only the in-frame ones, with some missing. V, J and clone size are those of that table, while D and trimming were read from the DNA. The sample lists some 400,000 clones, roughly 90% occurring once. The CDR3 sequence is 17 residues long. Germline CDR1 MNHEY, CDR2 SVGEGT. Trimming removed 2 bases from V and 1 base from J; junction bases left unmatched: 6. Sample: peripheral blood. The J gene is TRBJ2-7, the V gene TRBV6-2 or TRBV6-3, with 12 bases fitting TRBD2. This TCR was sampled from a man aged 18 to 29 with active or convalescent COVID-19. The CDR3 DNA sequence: TGTGCCAGCAGTTACCTCGGACTAGCGGGATTGTCCTACGAGCAGTACTTC. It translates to CASSYLGLAGLSYEQYF.